The subject of this entry is one T cell receptor beta chain. The data stem from a study of sequential checkpoint blockade in melanoma. Generated by immunoSEQ multiplex PCR, the TCRdb table keeps only in-frame clones and is missing some. The sample lists 30,000 to 40,000 clones, approximately 85% seen once, with less than 7% in the top ten. V shed 0 bases and J 0 bases; nucleotides not matched to a gene: 5. The CDR3 length is 16 residues. CDR1 is MNHEY and CDR2 is SMNVEV in the germline V gene (reference sequence). Treatment here: randomized to nivolumab then ipilimumab (arm A) or the reverse (arm B). The starting material was CD8+ T cells sorted from blood (inferred from file names), obtained from a patient given nivolumab and ipilimumab in sequence. This clonotype was sampled from a human donor with melanoma. The chain combines TRBV27 with TRBJ2-7; 7 positions match TRBD2. CDR3 region: CASSLSGGRSSYEQYF. In DNA, the CDR3 is TGTGCCAGCAGTTTATCGGGAGGGAGGAGCTCCTACGAGCAGTACTTC.